The rows below give T cell receptor beta chains drawn from one sample of a study of early T cells in non-severe SARS-CoV-2 infection. TCRdb fed the 5' RACE reads into MiXCR, producing one record per CDR3 protein. Among approximately 73,000 distinct CDR3 sequences listed, around 13% were seen once. The sequencing input was whole blood. The source is an adult who was a healthcare worker with PCR-confirmed SARS-CoV-2 infection or an uninfected control (not recorded which). The CDR3 runs from the conserved cysteine through the conserved F or W. Each record gives: V gene, clone size, D gene, J gene, CDR3 protein, CDR3 DNA. The D gene is left open where the match is weak. Size tells how often a clone was seen (once, few, many) or the class of an expanded clone, and some rows leave it out.

V gene: TRBV20-1
clone size: few
D gene: -
J gene: TRBJ2-3
CDR3 protein: CSARVGSATTDTQYF
CDR3 DNA: TGCAGTGCTAGAGTGGGTAGCGCAACCACAGATACGCAGTATTTT

V gene: TRBV6-6
clone size: -
D gene: TRBD1
J gene: TRBJ1-2
CDR3 protein: CASSPQMDRGANYGYTF
CDR3 DNA: TGTGCCAGCAGCCCGCAGATGGACAGGGGGGCTAACTATGGCTACACCTTC

V gene: TRBV7-9
clone size: -
D gene: -
J gene: TRBJ2-3
CDR3 protein: CASSLSTTDTQYF
CDR3 DNA: TGTGCCAGCAGCTTATCGACTACAGATACGCAGTATTTT

V gene: TRBV6-2/TRBV6-3
clone size: few
D gene: -
J gene: TRBJ2-1
CDR3 protein: CASSSGYAAEQFF
CDR3 DNA: TGTGCCAGCAGTTCGGGGTATGCGGCTGAGCAGTTCTTC

V gene: TRBV29-1
clone size: -
D gene: TRBD1
J gene: TRBJ1-1
CDR3 protein: CSTWTGSEAFF
CDR3 DNA: TGCAGCACCTGGACAGGGTCTGAAGCTTTCTTT

V gene: TRBV18
clone size: few
D gene: TRBD2
J gene: TRBJ2-7
CDR3 protein: CASSPPWASGKRSSYEQYF
CDR3 DNA: TGTGCCAGCTCACCACCGTGGGCTAGCGGGAAACGGTCCTCCTACGAGCAGTACTTC

V gene: TRBV19
clone size: many
D gene: TRBD1
J gene: TRBJ1-5
CDR3 protein: CASIRDRGSNQPQHF
CDR3 DNA: TGTGCCAGTATCAGGGACAGGGGAAGCAATCAGCCCCAGCATTTT

V gene: TRBV11-2
clone size: -
D gene: -
J gene: TRBJ2-3
CDR3 protein: CASSLRGASTDTQYF
CDR3 DNA: TGTGCCAGCAGCTTGAGGGGGGCGAGCACAGATACGCAGTATTTT

V gene: TRBV4-3
clone size: -
D gene: TRBD2
J gene: TRBJ2-3
CDR3 protein: CASSQSGVAGVTDTQYF
CDR3 DNA: TGCGCCAGCAGCCAAAGCGGAGTAGCGGGAGTAACAGATACGCAGTATTTT

V gene: TRBV29-1
clone size: many
D gene: -
J gene: TRBJ2-7
CDR3 protein: CSVEEGGGPYEQYF
CDR3 DNA: TGCAGCGTTGAAGAAGGAGGGGGCCCCTACGAGCAGTACTTC

V gene: TRBV7-6
clone size: few
D gene: -
J gene: TRBJ2-7
CDR3 protein: CASSSQASSTRGEQYF
CDR3 DNA: TGTGCCAGCAGCTCCCAGGCGTCCTCTACCCGAGGGGAGCAGTACTTC

V gene: TRBV10-3
clone size: few
D gene: TRBD1
J gene: TRBJ2-5
CDR3 protein: CAISEPNGAGTGEETQYF
CDR3 DNA: TGTGCCATCAGTGAGCCGAATGGTGCCGGGACAGGGGAAGAGACCCAGTACTTC

V gene: TRBV20-1
clone size: many
D gene: -
J gene: TRBJ1-1
CDR3 protein: CSARGWENTEAFF
CDR3 DNA: TGCAGTGCTAGAGGGTGGGAGAACACTGAAGCTTTCTTT

V gene: TRBV2
clone size: -
D gene: -
J gene: TRBJ2-7
CDR3 protein: CASRGHRASYEQYF
CDR3 DNA: TGTGCCAGCAGGGGACATAGGGCTTCCTACGAGCAGTACTTC

V gene: TRBV15
clone size: few
D gene: -
J gene: TRBJ1-5
CDR3 protein: CATSRDFPQPQHF
CDR3 DNA: TGTGCCACCAGCAGGGATTTTCCGCAGCCCCAGCATTTT

V gene: TRBV6-5
clone size: few
D gene: -
J gene: TRBJ2-7
CDR3 protein: CASSYSTWGDSYEQYF
CDR3 DNA: TGTGCCAGCAGTTACTCGACGTGGGGGGACTCCTACGAGCAGTACTTC

V gene: TRBV12-3/TRBV12-4
clone size: few
D gene: -
J gene: TRBJ2-3
CDR3 protein: CASSFGGAWDTQYF
CDR3 DNA: TGTGCCAGCAGTTTCGGCGGGGCCTGGGATACGCAGTATTTT

V gene: TRBV5-1
clone size: -
D gene: TRBD1
J gene: TRBJ1-1
CDR3 protein: CASSLGTGRMGSTEAFF
CDR3 DNA: TGCGCCAGCAGCTTAGGGACAGGGCGAATGGGGAGCACTGAAGCTTTCTTT

V gene: TRBV14
clone size: many
D gene: TRBD1
J gene: TRBJ2-3
CDR3 protein: CASSLQGTDTQYF
CDR3 DNA: TGTGCCAGCAGCTTACAGGGGACAGATACGCAGTATTTT

V gene: TRBV29-1
clone size: -
D gene: TRBD1
J gene: TRBJ2-2
CDR3 protein: CSHRDRNTGELFF
CDR3 DNA: TGCAGCCACCGGGACAGGAACACCGGGGAGCTGTTTTTT

V gene: TRBV9
clone size: few
D gene: -
J gene: TRBJ2-5
CDR3 protein: CASRPKPPFQETQYF
CDR3 DNA: TGTGCCAGTAGACCGAAGCCCCCCTTTCAAGAGACCCAGTACTTC

V gene: TRBV6-4
clone size: many
D gene: -
J gene: TRBJ2-3
CDR3 protein: CASSDGGPDTQYF
CDR3 DNA: TGTGCCAGCAGTGACGGGGGGCCAGATACGCAGTATTTT

V gene: TRBV7-8
clone size: many
D gene: -
J gene: TRBJ1-5
CDR3 protein: CASRELAGIRGNNQPQHF
CDR3 DNA: TGTGCCAGCAGAGAGCTTGCCGGGATTCGGGGGAACAATCAGCCCCAGCATTTT

V gene: TRBV28
clone size: few
D gene: -
J gene: TRBJ2-7
CDR3 protein: CASSLDYIYEQYF
CDR3 DNA: TGTGCCAGCAGTTTAGATTATATTTACGAGCAGTACTTC

V gene: TRBV11-2
clone size: many
D gene: -
J gene: TRBJ2-2
CDR3 protein: CASSSFREGARELFF
CDR3 DNA: TGTGCCAGCAGCTCATTCAGGGAAGGGGCCCGGGAGCTGTTTTTT

V gene: TRBV30
clone size: -
D gene: -
J gene: TRBJ1-1
CDR3 protein: CAWSVGYRNTEAFF
CDR3 DNA: TGTGCCTGGAGTGTTGGCTACCGGAACACTGAAGCTTTCTTT

V gene: TRBV4-2
clone size: few
D gene: TRBD2
J gene: TRBJ2-3
CDR3 protein: CASSQDRSGGADTQYF
CDR3 DNA: TGTGCCAGCAGCCAAGATCGTAGCGGGGGGGCGGATACGCAGTATTTT

V gene: TRBV18
clone size: many
D gene: -
J gene: TRBJ1-3
CDR3 protein: CASSPPNPKTPLTGIYF
CDR3 DNA: TGTGCCAGCTCACCACCGAACCCCAAAACCCCTCTCACGGGCATATATTTT

V gene: TRBV12-3/TRBV12-4
clone size: many
D gene: -
J gene: TRBJ2-7
CDR3 protein: CASSLFFNREQYF
CDR3 DNA: TGTGCCAGCAGTTTATTCTTCAACCGTGAGCAGTACTTC

V gene: TRBV7-9
clone size: many
D gene: -
J gene: TRBJ2-7
CDR3 protein: CASSLGGKSSYEQYF
CDR3 DNA: TGTGCCAGCAGCTTAGGAGGCAAGAGCTCCTACGAGCAGTACTTC

V gene: TRBV5-4
clone size: many
D gene: TRBD1
J gene: TRBJ2-2
CDR3 protein: CASSAGQDTGELFF
CDR3 DNA: TGTGCCAGCAGCGCGGGACAGGACACCGGGGAGCTGTTTTTT

V gene: TRBV7-2
clone size: few
D gene: TRBD2
J gene: TRBJ2-3
CDR3 protein: CASSSLALNTQYF
CDR3 DNA: TGTGCCAGCAGCTCACTAGCGCTAAATACGCAGTATTTT

V gene: TRBV14
clone size: -
D gene: -
J gene: TRBJ2-4
CDR3 protein: CASSQANFQNIQYF
CDR3 DNA: TGTGCCAGCAGCCAAGCTAACTTCCAAAACATTCAGTACTTC

V gene: TRBV6-6
clone size: many
D gene: -
J gene: TRBJ1-5
CDR3 protein: CASSYVEGGTNSNQPQHF
CDR3 DNA: TGTGCCAGCAGTTACGTGGAGGGGGGCACCAATAGCAATCAGCCCCAGCATTTT